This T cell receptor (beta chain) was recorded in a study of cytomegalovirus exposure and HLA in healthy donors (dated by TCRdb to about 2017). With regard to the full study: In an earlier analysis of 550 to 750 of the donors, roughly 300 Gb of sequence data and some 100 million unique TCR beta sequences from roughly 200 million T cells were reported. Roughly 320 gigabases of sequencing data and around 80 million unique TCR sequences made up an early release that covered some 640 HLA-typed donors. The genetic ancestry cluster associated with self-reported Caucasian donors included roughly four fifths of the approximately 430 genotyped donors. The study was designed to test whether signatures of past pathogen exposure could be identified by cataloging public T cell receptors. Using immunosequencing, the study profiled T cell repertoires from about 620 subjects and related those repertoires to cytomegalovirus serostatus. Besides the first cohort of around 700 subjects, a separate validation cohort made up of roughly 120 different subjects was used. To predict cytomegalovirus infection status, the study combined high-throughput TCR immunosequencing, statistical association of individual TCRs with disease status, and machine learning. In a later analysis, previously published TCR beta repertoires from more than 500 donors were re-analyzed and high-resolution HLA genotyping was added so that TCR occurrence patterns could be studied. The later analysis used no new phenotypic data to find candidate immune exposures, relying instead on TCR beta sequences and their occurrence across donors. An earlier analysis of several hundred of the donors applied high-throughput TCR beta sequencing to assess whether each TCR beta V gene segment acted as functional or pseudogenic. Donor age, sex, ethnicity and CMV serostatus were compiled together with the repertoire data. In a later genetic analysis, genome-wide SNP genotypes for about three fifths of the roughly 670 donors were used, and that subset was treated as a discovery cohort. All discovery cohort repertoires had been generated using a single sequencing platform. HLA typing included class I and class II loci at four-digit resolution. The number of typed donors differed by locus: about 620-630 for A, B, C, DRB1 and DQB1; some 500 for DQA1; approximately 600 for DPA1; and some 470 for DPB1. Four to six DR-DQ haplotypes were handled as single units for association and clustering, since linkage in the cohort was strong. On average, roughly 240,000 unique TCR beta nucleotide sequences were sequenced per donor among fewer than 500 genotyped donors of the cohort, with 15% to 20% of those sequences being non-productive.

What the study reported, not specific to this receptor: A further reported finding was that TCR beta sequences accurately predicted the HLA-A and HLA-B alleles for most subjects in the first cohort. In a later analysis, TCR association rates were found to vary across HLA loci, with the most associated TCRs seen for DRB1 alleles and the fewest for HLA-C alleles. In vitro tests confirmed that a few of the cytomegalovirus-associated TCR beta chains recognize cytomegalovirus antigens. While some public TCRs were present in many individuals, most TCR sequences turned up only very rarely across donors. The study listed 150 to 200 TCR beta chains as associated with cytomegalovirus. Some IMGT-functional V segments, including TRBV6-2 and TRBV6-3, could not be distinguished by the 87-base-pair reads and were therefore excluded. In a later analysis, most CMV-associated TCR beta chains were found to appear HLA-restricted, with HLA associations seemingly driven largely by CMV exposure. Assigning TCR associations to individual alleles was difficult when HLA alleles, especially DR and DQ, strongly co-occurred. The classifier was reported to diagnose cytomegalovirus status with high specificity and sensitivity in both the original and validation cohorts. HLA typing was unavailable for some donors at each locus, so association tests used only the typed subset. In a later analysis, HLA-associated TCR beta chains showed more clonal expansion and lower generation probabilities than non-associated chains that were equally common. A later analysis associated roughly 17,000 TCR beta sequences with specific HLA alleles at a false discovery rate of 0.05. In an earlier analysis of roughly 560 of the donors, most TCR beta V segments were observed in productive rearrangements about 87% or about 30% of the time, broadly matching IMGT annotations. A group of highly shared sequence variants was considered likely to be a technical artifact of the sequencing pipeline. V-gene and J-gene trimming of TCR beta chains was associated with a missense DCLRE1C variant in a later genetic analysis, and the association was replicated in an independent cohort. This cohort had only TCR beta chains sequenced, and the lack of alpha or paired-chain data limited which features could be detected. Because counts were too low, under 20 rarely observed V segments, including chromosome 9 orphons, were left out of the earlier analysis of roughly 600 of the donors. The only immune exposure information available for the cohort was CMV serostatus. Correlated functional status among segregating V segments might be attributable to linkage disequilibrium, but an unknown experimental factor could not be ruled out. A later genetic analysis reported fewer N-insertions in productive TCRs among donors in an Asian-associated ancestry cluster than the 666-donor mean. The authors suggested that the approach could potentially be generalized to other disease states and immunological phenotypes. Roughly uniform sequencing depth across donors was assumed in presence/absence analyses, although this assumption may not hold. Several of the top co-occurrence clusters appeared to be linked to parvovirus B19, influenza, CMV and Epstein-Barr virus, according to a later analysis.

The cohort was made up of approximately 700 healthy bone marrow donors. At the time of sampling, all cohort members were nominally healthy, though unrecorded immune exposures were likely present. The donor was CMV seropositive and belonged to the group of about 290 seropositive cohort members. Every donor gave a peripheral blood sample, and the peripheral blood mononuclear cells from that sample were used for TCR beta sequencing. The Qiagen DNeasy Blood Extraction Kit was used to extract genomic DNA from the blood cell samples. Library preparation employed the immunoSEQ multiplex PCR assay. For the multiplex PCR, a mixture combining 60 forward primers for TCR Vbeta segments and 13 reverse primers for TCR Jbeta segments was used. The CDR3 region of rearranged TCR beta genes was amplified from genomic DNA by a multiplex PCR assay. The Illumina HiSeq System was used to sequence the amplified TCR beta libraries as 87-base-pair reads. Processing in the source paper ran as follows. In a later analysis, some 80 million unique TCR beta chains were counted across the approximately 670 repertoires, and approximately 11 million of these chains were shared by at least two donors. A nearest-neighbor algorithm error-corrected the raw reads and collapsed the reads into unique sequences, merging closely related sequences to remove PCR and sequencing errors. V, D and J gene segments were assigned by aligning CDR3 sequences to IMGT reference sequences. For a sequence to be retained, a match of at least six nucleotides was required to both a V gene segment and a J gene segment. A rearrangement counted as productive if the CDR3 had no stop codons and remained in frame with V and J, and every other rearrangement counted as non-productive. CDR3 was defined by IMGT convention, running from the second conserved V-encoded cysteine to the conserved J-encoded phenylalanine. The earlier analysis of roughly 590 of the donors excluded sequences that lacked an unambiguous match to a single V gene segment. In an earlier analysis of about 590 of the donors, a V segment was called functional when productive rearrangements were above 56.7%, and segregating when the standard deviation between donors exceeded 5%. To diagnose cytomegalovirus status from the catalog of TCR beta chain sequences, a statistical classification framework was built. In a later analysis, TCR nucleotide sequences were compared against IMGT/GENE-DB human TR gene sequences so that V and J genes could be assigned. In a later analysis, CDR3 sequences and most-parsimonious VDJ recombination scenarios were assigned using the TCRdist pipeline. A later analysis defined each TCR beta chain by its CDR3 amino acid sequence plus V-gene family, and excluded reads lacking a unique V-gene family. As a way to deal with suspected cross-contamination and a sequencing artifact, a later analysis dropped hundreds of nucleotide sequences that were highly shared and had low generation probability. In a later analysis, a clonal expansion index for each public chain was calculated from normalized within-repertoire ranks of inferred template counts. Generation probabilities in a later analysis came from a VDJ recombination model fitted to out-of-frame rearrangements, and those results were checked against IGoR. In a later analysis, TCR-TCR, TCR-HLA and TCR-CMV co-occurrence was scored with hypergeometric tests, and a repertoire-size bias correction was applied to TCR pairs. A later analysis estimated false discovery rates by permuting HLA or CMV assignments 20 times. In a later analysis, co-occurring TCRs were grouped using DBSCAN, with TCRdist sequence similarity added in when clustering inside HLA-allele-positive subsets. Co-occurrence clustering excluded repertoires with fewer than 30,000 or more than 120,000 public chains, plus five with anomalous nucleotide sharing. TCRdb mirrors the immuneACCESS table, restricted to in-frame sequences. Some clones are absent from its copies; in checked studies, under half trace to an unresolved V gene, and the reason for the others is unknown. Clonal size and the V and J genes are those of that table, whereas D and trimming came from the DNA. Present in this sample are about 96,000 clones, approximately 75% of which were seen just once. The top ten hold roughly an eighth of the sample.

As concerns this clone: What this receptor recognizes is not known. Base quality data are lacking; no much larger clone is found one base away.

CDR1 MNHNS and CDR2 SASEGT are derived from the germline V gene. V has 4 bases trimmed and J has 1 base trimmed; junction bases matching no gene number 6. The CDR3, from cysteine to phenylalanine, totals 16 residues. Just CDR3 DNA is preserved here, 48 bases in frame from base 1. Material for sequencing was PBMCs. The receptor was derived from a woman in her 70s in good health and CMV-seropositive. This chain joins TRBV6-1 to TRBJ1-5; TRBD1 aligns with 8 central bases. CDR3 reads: CASSGRGRGSNQPQHF. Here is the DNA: TGTGCCAGCAGTGGCAGGGGGCGAGGGAGCAATCAGCCCCAGCATTTT.